This is a list of T cell receptor beta chains from one sample in a study of shared clonotypes between healthy human individuals. Measured with immunoSEQ multiplex PCR; TCRdb has only the in-frame clones, and not every one. The sample includes 2 million to 2.5 million clones, around 95% of them seen just once. Sequenced material: naive CD4+ T cells sorted from blood. The origin of the receptors is a man younger than 35 in good health. Each CDR3 is given with its conserved first and last residue. Fields, in order: V gene, D gene, J gene, clone size, CDR3 DNA, CDR3 protein. D genes are given only for firm matches. Expanded clones get a size class; other rows say once, few or many, or leave the size out.

v_gene: TRBV29-1
d_gene: NA
j_gene: TRBJ1-1
abundance: once
CDR3nt: TGCAGCGTTTCGGGACACTCCATGAACACTGAAGCTTTCTTT
CDR3aa: CSVSGHSMNTEAFF

v_gene: TRBV9
d_gene: NA
j_gene: TRBJ2-2
abundance: once
CDR3nt: TGTGCCAGCAGCGTAGAAAAGAGTGCCGGGGAGCTGTTTTTT
CDR3aa: CASSVEKSAGELFF

v_gene: TRBV18
d_gene: NA
j_gene: TRBJ1-2
abundance: NA
CDR3nt: TGTGCCAGCTCACGAGGGACGGAAAAGGACACCTTC
CDR3aa: CASSRGTEKDTF

v_gene: TRBV6-1
d_gene: TRBD1
j_gene: TRBJ2-7
abundance: NA
CDR3nt: TGTGCCAGCCCGCCAGGGACAGGGGGCCACGAGCAGTACTTC
CDR3aa: CASPPGTGGHEQYF

v_gene: TRBV2
d_gene: NA
j_gene: TRBJ2-7
abundance: NA
CDR3nt: TGTGCCAGCAGTTCCTTCACTCCCTACGAGCAGTACTTC
CDR3aa: CASSSFTPYEQYF

v_gene: TRBV19
d_gene: TRBD1
j_gene: TRBJ1-2
abundance: once
CDR3nt: TGTGCCAGTAGGGACAGGGGGAAGGCTAGCGCTGGCTACACCTTC
CDR3aa: CASRDRGKASAGYTF

v_gene: TRBV28
d_gene: NA
j_gene: TRBJ2-7
abundance: NA
CDR3nt: TGTGCCAGCAGCCCGGGGGCCGCGCAGTACTTC
CDR3aa: CASSPGAAQYF

v_gene: TRBV6-6
d_gene: NA
j_gene: TRBJ1-5
abundance: NA
CDR3nt: TGTGCCAGCAGCCAGGAAAGTTTTGGGCCCCAGCATTTT
CDR3aa: CASSQESFGPQHF

v_gene: TRBV7-9
d_gene: NA
j_gene: TRBJ1-6
abundance: few
CDR3nt: TGTGCCAGCAGCTTAGGTCCTTCACCCCTCCACTTT
CDR3aa: CASSLGPSPLHF

v_gene: TRBV7-2
d_gene: NA
j_gene: TRBJ2-7
abundance: NA
CDR3nt: TGTGCCAGCAGCACCCGCCCCAGGGAGTACGAGCAGTACTTC
CDR3aa: CASSTRPREYEQYF

v_gene: TRBV10-2
d_gene: NA
j_gene: TRBJ2-2
abundance: NA
CDR3nt: TGCGCCAGCTCGTGGGGCGCAAGGGCCGGGGAGCTGTTTTTT
CDR3aa: CASSWGARAGELFF

v_gene: TRBV18
d_gene: NA
j_gene: TRBJ1-4
abundance: NA
CDR3nt: TGTGCCAGCTCACCAATCGTCGGACCCAGTAATGAAAAACTGTTTTTT
CDR3aa: CASSPIVGPSNEKLFF

v_gene: TRBV9
d_gene: NA
j_gene: TRBJ2-7
abundance: NA
CDR3nt: TGTGCCAGCAGCCCCTCAAGTAGCCCTCCCGACTACGAGCAGTACTTC
CDR3aa: CASSPSSSPPDYEQYF

v_gene: TRBV27
d_gene: NA
j_gene: TRBJ1-4
abundance: NA
CDR3nt: TGTGCCAGCAGTTTCGTATGGGGGGAAAAACTGTTTTTT
CDR3aa: CASSFVWGEKLFF

v_gene: TRBV18
d_gene: TRBD1
j_gene: TRBJ2-5
abundance: NA
CDR3nt: TGTGCCAGCTCACCCTGGGAAGGGGGCTTCCAAGAGACCCAGTACTTC
CDR3aa: CASSPWEGGFQETQYF

v_gene: TRBV7-2
d_gene: TRBD1
j_gene: TRBJ2-5
abundance: NA
CDR3nt: TGTGCCAGCAGCTTAGAACAGGGGGCGAGAAAGACCCAGTACTTC
CDR3aa: CASSLEQGARKTQYF

v_gene: TRBV18
d_gene: TRBD2
j_gene: TRBJ2-7
abundance: NA
CDR3nt: TGTGCCAGCTCACCACCGAAAAGGGGTAGCGGGTCCTACGAGCAGTACTTC
CDR3aa: CASSPPKRGSGSYEQYF

v_gene: TRBV30
d_gene: NA
j_gene: TRBJ1-1
abundance: NA
CDR3nt: TGTGCCTGGAGTGTAAACACCATGGGCGCTGAAGCTTTCTTT
CDR3aa: CAWSVNTMGAEAFF

v_gene: TRBV28
d_gene: TRBD1
j_gene: TRBJ1-1
abundance: NA
CDR3nt: TGTGCCAGCAGTTTATGGGGGACAGGGGGCGCGAGAACTGAAGCTTTCTTT
CDR3aa: CASSLWGTGGARTEAFF

v_gene: TRBV1
d_gene: NA
j_gene: TRBJ1-2
abundance: NA
CDR3nt: TGCACCAGACGGGACAGGGGCTACTATGGCTACACCTTC
CDR3aa: CTRRDRGYYGYTF

v_gene: TRBV6-5
d_gene: TRBD1
j_gene: TRBJ1-5
abundance: NA
CDR3nt: TGTGCCAGCAGCAGGACAGGGAGCAATCAGCCCCAGCATTTT
CDR3aa: CASSRTGSNQPQHF

v_gene: TRBV4-1
d_gene: NA
j_gene: TRBJ1-1
abundance: NA
CDR3nt: TGCGCCAGCAGCCAAGGGAGTCAGGGCTGGACAGCTTTCTTT
CDR3aa: CASSQGSQGWTAFF

v_gene: TRBV7-9
d_gene: TRBD1
j_gene: TRBJ2-3
abundance: NA
CDR3nt: TGTGCCAGCAGCCCTGGACAGGCAGTTAGTACGCAGTATTTT
CDR3aa: CASSPGQAVSTQYF

v_gene: TRBV4-3
d_gene: TRBD1
j_gene: TRBJ2-7
abundance: NA
CDR3nt: TGCGCCAGCAGCCAAGGAGGGACAGTTGGAACCTACGAGCAGTACTTC
CDR3aa: CASSQGGTVGTYEQYF

v_gene: TRBV19
d_gene: NA
j_gene: TRBJ1-1
abundance: NA
CDR3nt: TGTGCCAGTAGTATCTACAGGGAATCTAATGCTTTCTTT
CDR3aa: CASSIYRESNAFF

v_gene: TRBV4-3
d_gene: NA
j_gene: TRBJ1-1
abundance: NA
CDR3nt: TGCGCCAGCAGCCAAGATACTCAGAACACTGAAGCTTTCTTT
CDR3aa: CASSQDTQNTEAFF

v_gene: TRBV10-1
d_gene: TRBD2
j_gene: TRBJ2-7
abundance: NA
CDR3nt: TGCGCCAGCAGTGCCAGCGGGACGTACGAGCAGTACTTC
CDR3aa: CASSASGTYEQYF

v_gene: TRBV5-1
d_gene: NA
j_gene: TRBJ2-5
abundance: once
CDR3nt: TGCGCCAGCTCCACCGGGACGGCGGGGGAGACCCAGTACTTC
CDR3aa: CASSTGTAGETQYF

v_gene: TRBV19
d_gene: NA
j_gene: TRBJ1-2
abundance: NA
CDR3nt: TGTGCCAGTAGCACCGGACCGGAAAACGGCTATGGCTACACCTTC
CDR3aa: CASSTGPENGYGYTF

v_gene: TRBV5-1
d_gene: NA
j_gene: TRBJ2-1
abundance: NA
CDR3nt: TGCGCCAGCAGCCGGCTAGCGAATGAGCAGTTCTTC
CDR3aa: CASSRLANEQFF

v_gene: TRBV4-1
d_gene: NA
j_gene: TRBJ2-7
abundance: NA
CDR3nt: TGCGCCAGCAGCCAAGACGGCGCTCAGGGGTCCCACGAGCAGTACTTC
CDR3aa: CASSQDGAQGSHEQYF

v_gene: TRBV28
d_gene: NA
j_gene: TRBJ1-5
abundance: NA
CDR3nt: TGTGCCAGCAATTGGATCGGCAATCAGCCCCAGCATTTT
CDR3aa: CASNWIGNQPQHF

v_gene: TRBV5-1
d_gene: NA
j_gene: TRBJ2-1
abundance: NA
CDR3nt: TGCGCCAGCAGCGGGGGCGGGAGCAGGAATGAGCAGTTCTTC
CDR3aa: CASSGGGSRNEQFF